This is a list of T cell receptor beta chains from one sample in a study of shared clonotypes between healthy human individuals. Measured with immunoSEQ multiplex PCR; TCRdb has only the in-frame clones, and not every one. The table shows around 500,000 clones, with around 79% occurring only once. The sequencing sample was made of PBMCs. These receptors were obtained from a woman aged 40 to 50 in good health. Some clones in this sample may be carry-over from other donors' samples. The CDR3 runs from the conserved cysteine through the conserved F or W. D genes are given only for firm matches. Only some rows state a clone size, as once, few, many or a class for expanded clones.

13	-	-	TRBV5-5	TRBJ2-7	CASSDNPGSRQYF	TGTGCCAGCAGCGATAACCCGGGATCTCGGCAGTACTTC
17	-	-	TRBV18	TRBJ1-1	CASSPTPFLPPHEEAFF	TGTGCCAGCTCACCGACCCCTTTCTTACCACCCCATGAAGAAGCTTTCTTT
14	-	-	TRBV5-1	TRBJ1-1	CASSLGGGDTEAFF	TGCGCCAGCAGCTTGGGTGGGGGCGACACTGAAGCTTTCTTT
14	many	TRBD2	TRBV7-9	TRBJ2-7	CASSPRTSGNEQYF	TGTGCCAGCAGCCCCCGGACTAGCGGAAACGAGCAGTACTTC
13	-	TRBD1	TRBV5-4	TRBJ1-2	CASRGTAGYGYTF	TGTGCCAGCAGGGGGACAGCGGGCTATGGCTACACCTTC
15	-	-	TRBV6-1	TRBJ2-2	CASSPRLGRGGELFF	TGTGCCAGCAGTCCTCGACTAGGTCGGGGCGGGGAGCTGTTTTTT
12	-	-	TRBV11-2	TRBJ2-2	CASSLVAGELFF	TGTGCCAGCAGCTTAGTTGCCGGGGAGCTGTTTTTT
13	few	-	TRBV7-9	TRBJ1-1	CASSLRGTTEAFF	TGTGCCAGCAGCTTAAGGGGGACCACTGAAGCTTTCTTT
12	-	-	TRBV30	TRBJ2-1	CAWSDLGNEQFF	TGTGCCTGGAGTGATCTGGGGAATGAGCAGTTCTTC
14	once	-	TRBV19	TRBJ1-4	CASSNRQSNEKLFF	TGTGCCAGTAGTAACAGACAATCTAATGAAAAACTGTTTTTT
14	-	-	TRBV2	TRBJ2-2	CASRRAANTGELFF	TGTGCCAGCAGAAGGGCGGCGAACACCGGGGAGCTGTTTTTT
14	-	-	TRBV7-2	TRBJ1-1	CASSLDWGNTEAFF	TGTGCCAGCAGCTTAGACTGGGGCAACACTGAAGCTTTCTTT
13	once	-	TRBV7-7	TRBJ2-1	CASSFDTYNEQFF	TGTGCTAGCAGCTTCGATACCTACAATGAGCAGTTCTTC
17	-	-	TRBV5-4	TRBJ2-3	CASSPESSGYGWDTQYF	TGTGCCAGCAGCCCTGAGAGTAGCGGTTACGGGTGGGATACGCAGTATTTT
13	few	-	TRBV15	TRBJ2-7	CATSRTSKYEQYF	TGTGCCACCAGCAGGACCAGCAAGTACGAGCAGTACTTC